This record covers a single TCR beta chain. What antigen it recognizes has not been identified. No base quality information exists; no much larger clone differs at one position. Library generation was performed with the immunoSEQ multiplex PCR assay. The immuneACCESS repertoire file appears here via TCRdb, limited to in-frame rearrangements. These files lack a portion of the clones; in checked studies, under half of the deficit traces to unresolved V genes, and the cause of the others is not known. The sample includes 53,000 or so clones, with around 84% observed a single time. The ten largest clones take up approximately 5.4% of the sample. The data were obtained in a study of technical replicates of blood from four donors (dated by TCRdb to about 2017). The germline V gene provides CDR1 SGHDT and CDR2 YYEEEE. The CDR3 numbers 10 residues from cysteine through phenylalanine. Only CDR3 DNA remains: 30 bases, in frame from the first base. V sheds 4 bases and J sheds 9 bases, leaving 8 bases between their ends.

Recombination connected TRBV5-6 to TRBJ2-7, with the D gene uncertain. The sequencing input was PBMCs. This TCR came from a human donor in good health. Some clones in this sample may be carry-over from other donors' samples. The nucleotide sequence reads as follows: TGTGCCAGCAGCCAACTTGTGCAGTACTTC. Its translation reads: CASSQLVQYF.